The 21 T cell receptor beta chains presented below share a single source sample, sequenced in a study of blood T cells in healthy people across ages. Sample-barcoded 5' priming and a J-beta primer mix drove a second PCR of 7 to 11 cycles. TCRdb reprocessed the 5' RACE reads via MiXCR and lists one record per CDR3 protein. Of hundreds of thousands of distinct CDR3 sequences in the sample, about 32% were seen once. Sequenced material: blood. The receptors derive from a woman over 75 in good health.

This clonotype was seen at least ten times. The chain recombines TRBV6-5 with TRBJ1-2, with TRBD1 matching over 8 bases. The ends lost 10 bases at V and 8 bases at J; junction bases unmatched: 6. This CDR3 spans 11 amino acids. In germline, CDR1 is MNHEY, CDR2 SVGAGI. CDR3 DNA: TGTGCCACTTCTGACAGGGGCGGCTACACCTTC. Its translation is CATSDRGGYTF.

This chain joins TRBV6-5 and TRBJ2-3; D unresolved. V lost 0 bases and J lost 8, with 12 bases in between. The CDR3 loop spans 14 amino acids. The germline CDR1 and CDR2 sequences are MNHEY and SVGAGI. In DNA, the CDR3 is TGTGCCAGCAGTTACTCGAACTCCCAAGCTACGCAGTATTTT. Protein product: CASSYSNSQATQYF.

This clonotype was seen at least ten times. The rearrangement links TRBV5-5 to TRBJ2-7; 7 bases map to TRBD1. Germline-derived CDR1 and CDR2 are SGHKS and YYEKEE (reference sequence). This CDR3 contains 15 residues. The V gene end was trimmed by 0 bases and the J gene end by 3 bases; junction bases not matched to a gene: 6. The CDR3 here is CASSLDRGNFYEQYF. DNA of the CDR3: TGTGCCAGCAGCTTGGACAGGGGAAATTTCTACGAGCAGTACTTC.

The chain has TRBV27 and TRBJ2-7; 7 nucleotides match TRBD1. Germline values: CDR1 MNHEY, CDR2 SMNVEV (reference sequence). This CDR3 has 15 residues. The V and J ends lost 6 bases and 3 bases, in that order; junction bases with no gene match: 11. The CDR3 region has the DNA TGTGCCAGCAGCTCCCCTATGGGACAGTTCTACGAGCAGTACTTC. Its translation is CASSSPMGQFYEQYF.

This chain connects TRBV20-1 to TRBJ2-1, with 9 bases fitting TRBD2. Germline values: CDR1 DFQATT, CDR2 SNEGSKA (reference sequence). The V segment lost 5 bases and the J segment 5 bases; nucleotides outside the gene matches: 7. The length of the CDR3 is 14 residues. The CDR3: CSAPRTSANNEQFF. The CDR3 DNA follows: TGCAGTGCTCCCCGGACTAGCGCCAACAATGAGCAGTTCTTC.

There are many counts of this clonotype. The chain combines TRBV5-1 with TRBJ2-5; no firm D call. The CDR3 is 11 amino acids. Germline values: CDR1 SGHRS, CDR2 YFSETQ. Trimming took 5 bases from V and 6 from J, leaving 8 bases between them. In DNA, the CDR3 is TGCGCCAGCAGACTAAGTAAGACCCAGTACTTC. Protein: CASRLSKTQYF.

The chain combines TRBV27 with TRBJ1-1; D not resolved. CDR3 length: 12 residues. Trimming removed 6 bases at V and 6 bases at J, with 11 bases between. The germline CDR1 and CDR2 sequences are MNHEY and SMNVEV (reference sequence). CDR3 protein: CASSGVNAEAFF. In nucleotides, the CDR3 is TGTGCCAGCAGCGGGGTCAACGCTGAAGCTTTCTTT.

This clonotype was picked up many times. The V and J genes are TRBV3-1 and TRBJ1-4; D is perhaps TRBD1 (5 bases). V was pared by 6 bases and J by 7 bases, with 18 bases between. The CDR3 loop spans 15 amino acids. Germline V gene lookup returns CDR1 LGHDT and CDR2 YNNKEL (reference sequence). CDR3 amino acids: CASSLQGILGEKLFF. The CDR3 coding sequence is TGTGCCAGCAGTCTGCAGGGAATTCTAGGTGAAAAACTGTTTTTT. Drawing the rest from reference TRBV3-1 and TRBJ1-4, the complete variable domain is DTAVSQTPKYLVTQMGNDKSIKCEQNLGHDTMYWYKQDSKKFLKIMFSYNNKELIINETVPNRFSPKSPDKAHLNLHINSLELGDSAVYFCASSLQGILGEKLFFGSGTQLSVL.

CDR3 nucleotides: TGCAGTGCCCTAGCGGCGCAATTAAACAATGAGCAGTTCTTC. Its protein is CSALAAQLNNEQFF. This chain joins TRBV20-1 and TRBJ2-1; TRBD2 matches at 7 bases. In germline, CDR1 is DFQATT, CDR2 SNEGSKA (reference sequence). The CDR3 spans 14 residues. Trimming at V came to 6 bases and at J to 5 bases, leaving 10 bases not matched to a gene.

This clonotype was counted many times. The chain couples TRBV25-1 to TRBJ1-1; D is undetermined. V shed 1 base and J shed 4 bases, with 7 bases lying between them. The CDR3 has 13 amino acids. CDR1 is MGHDK and CDR2 is SYGVNS in the germline V gene. CDR3 nucleotide sequence: TGTGCCAGCAGTGAATGGGTCTCCACTGAAGCTTTCTTT. This codes for CASSEWVSTEAFF.

This clonotype came up many times. V is TRBV7-2 and J is TRBJ2-7, with 11 positions matching TRBD1. V shed 5 bases, J shed 6 bases, and the junction held 3 bases outside the gene matches. Germline V gives CDR1 SGHTA, CDR2 FQGNSA. There are 13 residues in the CDR3. The CDR3 loop reads CASSPGTGGEQYF. CDR3 nucleotide sequence: TGTGCCAGCAGCCCCGGGACAGGGGGCGAGCAGTACTTC.

This clonotype has at least ten counts. The CDR3 sequence is CASSPAGANVLTF. The CDR3 nucleotides read TGTGCCAGCAGCCCCGCCGGGGCCAACGTCCTGACTTTC. J is TRBJ2-6 and V is TRBV7-2; no definite D call. With 5 bases removed from V and 4 bases from J, the gap between germline ends came to 6 bases. The CDR3 is made up of 13 amino acids. Germline CDR1 reads SGHTA; CDR2 reads FQGNSA. Full variable domain (outside the CDR3, taken from reference TRBV7-2 and TRBJ2-6): GAGVSQSPSNKVTEKGKDVELRCDPISGHTALYWYRQSLGQGLEFLIYFQGNSAPDKSGLPSDRFSAERTGGSVSTLTIQRTQQEDSAVYLCASSPAGANVLTFGAGSRLTVL.

The gene calls are TRBV12-3 or TRBV12-4 and TRBJ1-4, with D possibly TRBD1 on 5 matching bases. V dropped 6 bases and J dropped 8 bases, with 13 bases sitting between them. The CDR3 length is 13 residues. CDR3 sequence (DNA): TGTGCCAGCAGGCAGGGTTGGACCGAAAAACTGTTTTTT. Translated: CASRQGWTEKLFF.

This clonotype was recorded many times. The rearrangement joins TRBV15 to TRBJ2-1; 8 bases agree with TRBD2. The CDR3 covers 15 residues. Germline V gene data show CDR1 as LNHNV and CDR2 as YYDKDF (reference sequence). Trimming cost V 7 bases and J 8 bases; bases outside gene matches: 13. The DNA of the CDR3 is TGTGCCACCATCATGGACCGGGGGGGGAGGGATGAGCAGTTCTTC. Translating gives CATIMDRGGRDEQFF. Drawing the rest from reference TRBV15 and TRBJ2-1, the complete variable domain is DAMVIQNPRYQVTQFGKPVTLSCSQTLNHNVMYWYQQKSSQAPKLLFHYYDKDFNNEADTPDNFQSRRPNTSFCFLDIRSPGLGDTAMYLCATIMDRGGRDEQFFGPGTRLTVL.

In the case of this clonotype: A junction end diverges from the germline sequence, so it may reflect a read error. V gene TRBV4-1 combines with J gene TRBJ2-1; no clear D. Matching the DNA end better, TRBJ2-7 makes the J call doubtful. This CDR3 contains 15 residues. Germline V gene data show CDR1 as MGHRA and CDR2 as YSYEKL. The CDR3 nucleotides are TGCGCCAGCGGCCAGGCAGGATTTTCCTACAATGAGCAGTACTTC. This translates into CASGQAGFSYNEQYF.

This clonotype has a count of ten or more. The chain couples TRBV27 to TRBJ1-5; D uncertain. CDR1 is MNHEY, CDR2 SMNVEV, per germline (reference sequence). There are 15 residues in the CDR3. The V end was cut by 5 bases, the J end by 2 bases, with 13 bases between. CDR3 sequence (DNA): TGTGCCAGCAGTCCGTGGGGTAGGGGCAATCAGCCCCAGCATTTT. It translates to CASSPWGRGNQPQHF.

This clonotype was seen repeatedly, ten times or more. This chain connects TRBV7-3 to TRBJ2-3; 9 bases fit TRBD2. The CDR3 consists of 15 residues. Per germline, CDR1 SGHTA and CDR2 FQGTGA. V shed 3 bases and J 3 bases; nucleotides not matched to a gene: 4. The CDR3 reads CASSLRGGLTDTQYF. The CDR3 DNA is TGTGCCAGCAGCTTGCGGGGGGGCCTTACAGATACGCAGTATTTT.

In its sample, this clonotype was seen many times. The V gene is TRBV12-3 or TRBV12-4, the J gene TRBJ2-1; no clear D. The CDR3 loop spans 13 amino acids. V lost 4 bases and J lost 7, with 11 bases in between. The CDR3 DNA follows: TGTGCCAGCAGTTCCCCACGGAGAAATGAGCAGTTCTTC. This gives the protein CASSSPRRNEQFF.

This clonotype was detected ten times or more. V is TRBV6-2 or TRBV6-3 and J is TRBJ1-2, with TRBD1 as a possible D gene (5 bases). Germline V gives CDR1 MNHEY, CDR2 SVGEGT. The CDR3 is made up of 14 amino acids. Between the trimmed V and J ends, which lost 6 bases and 8 bases, there was a span of 19 bases. CDR3 bases: TGTGCCAGCAGAGACCCGGGACTGTCGGGAGGCTACACCTTC. Its translation: CASRDPGLSGGYTF.

This clonotype was found a few times. J is TRBJ1-5 and V is TRBV20-1, with D tentatively TRBD1 (6 bases). CDR1 and CDR2 (germline): DFQATT, SNEGSKA (reference sequence). This CDR3 has 16 residues. Trimming stripped 3 bases from V and 1 base from J, with 16 bases between. This chain's CDR3 is CSARSRGGWSNQPQHF. CDR3 DNA sequence: TGCAGTGCTAGGTCAAGGGGGGGCTGGAGCAATCAGCCCCAGCATTTT.

The chain employs TRBV7-2 and TRBJ2-4, with D perhaps TRBD1 or TRBD2 (6 bases each). V lost 5 bases and J lost 7, with 15 bases in between. Per germline, CDR1 SGHTA and CDR2 FQGNSA. This CDR3 is built from 14 residues. The CDR3 DNA reads TGTGCCAGCAGCCAGGGCGGAGGGGGGAACATTCAGTACTTC. It yields the protein CASSQGGGGNIQYF. Filled out from reference TRBV7-2 and TRBJ2-4, the complete variable domain reads GAGVSQSPSNKVTEKGKDVELRCDPISGHTALYWYRQSLGQGLEFLIYFQGNSAPDKSGLPSDRFSAERTGGSVSTLTIQRTQQEDSAVYLCASSQGGGGNIQYFGAGTRLSVL.